The T cell receptor (beta chain) under discussion was sequenced for a study of blood T cell repertoires in COVID-19. About the research overall: The origin of the acute and convalescent COVID-19 samples was the United States, Italy and Spain. T cells, B-cell-depleted T cells, or PBMCs supplied cDNA or gDNA.

Authors' data handling: Reference gene primer amplification gave nucleated cell count estimates. Clones were read by immunoSEQ multiplex PCR, and TCRdb kept only the in-frame ones, dropping some. V and J calls and clone size are given by that table; D and trimming were obtained from the DNA. This sample has under 120,000 clones, with roughly nine tenths found just once. The CDR3 is 17 residues long. V lost 1 base and J lost 4; bases outside the gene matches: 11. Germline V gene sequence: CDR1 LGHNA, CDR2 YNFKEQ. This clone was detected many times. Sequencing used peripheral blood. The chain recombines TRBV4-2 with TRBJ2-5; 8 nucleotides match TRBD2. The TCR sequence derives from a woman older than 75 with acute or convalescent COVID-19. CDR3 DNA sequence: TGTGCCAGCAGCCAAGGCACAGGGCGGGGGGACGGAGAGACCCAGTACTTC. Translation: CASSQGTGRGDGETQYF.